The clone carrying this TCR beta chain was recorded a few times. The data were obtained in a study of blood T cell repertoires in COVID-19. In the study overall: Collection of acute and convalescent COVID-19 samples took place in the United States, Italy and Spain. Nucleic acid was either cDNA or gDNA, and it came from T cells, B-cell-depleted T cells, or PBMCs.

V lost 3 bases to trimming and J lost 3 bases, with 11 bases between them. This CDR3 has 14 residues. The germline V gene has CDR1 SGHAT and CDR2 FQDESV (reference sequence). Original processing notes: Reference gene primer amplification in the assay estimated nucleated cell counts. Assay used: immunoSEQ multiplex PCR; TCRdb lists only in-frame clones, some missing. The DNA was the basis for D and trimming; V, J and clone size are from that table. Here the sample spans some 140,000 clones, approximately 85% being singletons. The rearrangement uses TRBV11-1 and TRBJ1-1; D remains ambiguous. Sequences were obtained from peripheral blood. This sequence was found in a human donor in a cohort sampled during active COVID-19. Here the CDR3 DNA reads TGTGCCAGCAGCTTCGAGTCGTATGACACTGAAGCTTTCTTT. Encoded protein: CASSFESYDTEAFF.